The 26 T cell receptor beta chains below all came from one sample that was sequenced in a study of shared T cell receptors in the human thymus. Using immunoSEQ multiplex PCR, the repertoire was profiled, and TCRdb retains in-frame clones only, with some absent. The data hold over 450,000 clones, with about four fifths observed a single time. The sample was also reused in another study, on human thymus T cells.

The sequenced sample was thymocytes. All receptors come from a boy in the first two years of life with a congenital heart defect.

The rearrangement uses TRBV27 and TRBJ2-7, with D possibly matching TRBD1 (5 bases). Germline V gene data show CDR1 as MNHEY and CDR2 as SMNVEV (reference sequence). CDR3 size: 13 residues. With 7 bases removed from V and 0 bases from J, the gap between germline ends came to 10 bases. CDR3 coding DNA: TGTGCCAGCATAAAAAGGGGCTCCTACGAGCAGTACTTC. Amino acids: CASIKRGSYEQYF.

The gene calls are TRBV10-3 and TRBJ1-1, with TRBD1 matching over 7 bases. CDR1 ENHRY and CDR2 SYGVKD come from the germline V gene. V shed 10 bases, J shed 0 bases, and the junction held 14 bases outside the gene matches. The CDR3 runs 16 residues. CDR3 DNA sequence: TGTGCCACCACGAAAGAACAGGGGTTGATGAACACTGAAGCTTTCTTT. Its protein product is CATTKEQGLMNTEAFF.

The chain has TRBV5-4 and TRBJ2-7, with 11 bases identical to TRBD2. The germline gives CDR1 SGHNT, CDR2 YYREEE (reference sequence). The CDR3 sequence is 18 residues long. Germline trimming cut 2 bases from V and 5 bases from J; bases unmatched to any gene: 15. The CDR3 DNA is TGTGCCAGCAGCTTAGGGGGATGGGTAGCGGGAGGGTCTGACGAGCAGTACTTC. As protein: CASSLGGWVAGGSDEQYF.

The table lists this clone with a count of one. The V call is TRBV9, the J call TRBJ1-2, with TRBD1 matching over 8 bases. Losses at the gene ends were 3 bases for V and 2 bases for J; bases not matched to a gene: 3. This CDR3 comprises 14 residues. Germline lookup yields CDR1 SGDLS and CDR2 YYNGEE. The CDR3 loop reads CASSGQGANYGYTF. In nucleotides, the CDR3 is TGTGCCAGCAGCGGCCAGGGGGCGAACTATGGCTACACCTTC.

This clone was observed a handful of times. The V gene is TRBV30, the J gene TRBJ2-7; 10 nucleotides align to TRBD2. CDR3 length: 17 residues. Trimming took 0 bases from V and 3 from J; bases not matched to a gene: 11. Germline V lookup: CDR1 GTSNPN, CDR2 SVGIG (reference sequence). CDR3 amino acids: CAWSVAASGSEGYEQYF. CDR3 DNA sequence: TGTGCCTGGAGTGTAGCGGCTAGCGGGAGTGAGGGCTACGAGCAGTACTTC.

This chain uses TRBV9 with TRBJ2-5; weak D call: TRBD2 (6 bases). The CDR3 loop spans 15 amino acids. CDR1 and CDR2 (germline): SGDLS, YYNGEE. Trimming pared 3 bases from V and 1 base from J, leaving 13 bases between. DNA for the CDR3: TGTGCCAGCAGCGCCCCCCTCGGGGGCCAAGAGACCCAGTACTTC. Translated: CASSAPLGGQETQYF. Complete variable domain (other parts from reference TRBV9 and TRBJ2-5): DSGVTQTPKHLITATGQRVTLRCSPRSGDLSVYWYQQSLDQGLQFLIQYYNGEERAKGNILERFSAQQFPDLHSELNLSSLELGDSALYFCASSAPLGGQETQYFGPGTRLLVL.

This clone has just a few counts. The CDR3 bases are TGTGCCAGCAGCTTAGAGGCGGGGAGGAACATTCAGTACTTC. Encoded protein: CASSLEAGRNIQYF. The rearrangement uses TRBV11-3 and TRBJ2-4; a weak D match, TRBD2 (6 bases). This CDR3 region has 14 residues. Germline CDR1 SGHNT, CDR2 YENEEA. With 0 bases removed from V and 7 bases from J, the gap between germline ends came to 10 bases.

The DNA of the CDR3 is TGTGCCAGCAGATTGACAGCGAACACTGAAGCTTTCTTT. This gives the protein CASRLTANTEAFF. V and J are TRBV5-6 and TRBJ1-1, with a tentative D call TRBD1 (5 bases). This CDR3 comprises 13 residues. Per the germline V gene, CDR1 is SGHDT and CDR2 is YYEEEE. Trimming stripped 5 bases from V and 1 base from J, with 9 bases between.

This clone has only one observation. The chain carries TRBV30 and TRBJ2-5, with 7 bases fitting TRBD2. Trimming at V came to 5 bases and at J to 4 bases, leaving 13 bases not matched to a gene. This CDR3 is built from 15 residues. CDR1 is GTSNPN and CDR2 is SVGIG in the germline V gene (reference sequence). Written as DNA, the CDR3 is TGTGCCTGGCGGGTTAAGGGAGCGGGGAGAGAGACCCAGTACTTC. Translating it yields CAWRVKGAGRETQYF.

This chain uses TRBV2 with TRBJ2-4; a weak D match, TRBD1 (6 bases). The germline V gene has CDR1 SNHLY and CDR2 FYNNEI. The CDR3 totals 18 residues. Trimming removed 3 bases from V and 3 bases from J, with 21 bases in between. CDR3 coding DNA: TGTGCCAGCAGTGAGGCTGGGGGCTATAGTATGGACAAAAACATTCAGTACTTC. Translated: CASSEAGGYSMDKNIQYF.

The gene calls are TRBV7-6 and TRBJ2-7; 7 bases agree with TRBD1. With V trimmed by 5 bases and J by 7 bases, 32 bases remained unmatched. Germline values: CDR1 SGHVS, CDR2 FNYEAQ. The CDR3 extends over 21 amino acids. This CDR3 reads CASSVRLRGNVRQGTKLEQYF. The DNA for the CDR3 is TGTGCCAGCAGCGTTAGGCTGAGGGGGAACGTTCGACAGGGCACCAAGCTGGAGCAGTACTTC.

The rearrangement uses TRBV9 and TRBJ2-7; 7 nucleotides match TRBD1. Germline CDR1 is SGDLS and CDR2 is YYNGEE. V lost 1 base to trimming and J lost 4 bases; unmatched junction nucleotides: 8. The CDR3 is 15 residues long. CDR3 coding DNA: TGTGCCAGCAGCGTACACCGGGACAGTCATTACGAGCAGTACTTC. This sequence encodes CASSVHRDSHYEQYF.

This rearrangement joins TRBV4-3 to TRBJ2-7, with TRBD2 matching over 7 bases. The CDR3 spans 18 residues. Germline-derived CDR1 and CDR2 are LGHNA and YSLEER. Trimming removed 1 base from V and 7 bases from J; junction bases left unmatched: 19. DNA of the CDR3: TGCGCCAGCAGCCAAGCCCCGACCGTTGGACTAGATACTTGGGAGCAGTACTTC. Encoded protein: CASSQAPTVGLDTWEQYF.

The chain carries TRBV4-3 and TRBJ2-2; D may be TRBD1 (6 bases). CDR1 and CDR2 from the germline V gene are LGHNA and YSLEER. The CDR3 totals 18 residues. Trimming left V 0 bases short and J 2 bases short, with 16 bases between. In DNA form, the CDR3 reads TGCGCCAGCAGCCAAGACGAAGAGGCAGGGGCTAACACCGGGGAGCTGTTTTTT. Its protein product is CASSQDEEAGANTGELFF.

The chain employs TRBV28 and TRBJ2-7; 8 bases fit TRBD1. V dropped 4 bases and J dropped 6; count of bases not matched to a gene: 8. Germline V gives CDR1 MDHEN, CDR2 SYDVKM. This CDR3 is built from 14 residues. Here the CDR3 reads CASSSPGQDAEQYF. The CDR3 DNA reads as TGTGCCAGCAGTTCCCCGGGACAGGATGCCGAGCAGTACTTC. Combining the CDR3 with reference TRBV28 and TRBJ2-7 gives the whole variable domain DVKVTQSSRYLVKRTGEKVFLECVQDMDHENMFWYRQDPGLGLRLIYFSYDVKMKEKGDIPEGYSVSREKKERFSLILESASTNQTSMYLCASSSPGQDAEQYFGPGTRLTVT.

The chain uses TRBV6-1 and TRBJ2-2; D unresolved. The CDR3 is 11 amino acids. V dropped 7 bases and J dropped 6 bases, with 6 bases sitting between them. Germline V lookup: CDR1 MNHNS, CDR2 SASEGT. CDR3 DNA: TGTGCCAGCACCCCCGCCGGGGAGCTGTTTTTT. Translated: CASTPAGELFF.

The rearrangement links TRBV6-4 to TRBJ1-5, with D unresolved. Germline lookup yields CDR1 MRHNA and CDR2 SNTAGT. CDR3 length equals 14 residues. With 3 bases removed from V and 6 bases from J, the gap between germline ends came to 12 bases. In DNA, the CDR3 is TGTGCCAGCAGTGAGAGGGCCGGGCGTCAGCCCCAGCATTTT. Protein sequence: CASSERAGRQPQHF.

The chain employs TRBV27 and TRBJ2-3; D possibly corresponds to TRBD1 (7 bases). This CDR3 spans 17 amino acids. CDR1 MNHEY and CDR2 SMNVEV come from the germline V gene (reference sequence). V lost 6 bases, J lost 2 bases, and 21 bases lay in between. CDR3 region: CASSLRDSLPPTDTQYF. The CDR3 region has the DNA TGTGCCAGCAGCTTGCGGGACAGTTTACCACCCACAGATACGCAGTATTTT.

This chain connects TRBV28 to TRBJ2-7; 10 positions match TRBD1. With 3 bases clipped from V and 3 bases from J, the junction kept 8 bases outside the gene matches. Germline V CDR1 and CDR2: MDHEN, SYDVKM. This CDR3 is built from 16 residues. CDR3 protein: CASSFGTGVWGYEQYF. As DNA, the CDR3 is TGTGCCAGCAGTTTTGGGACAGGGGTCTGGGGCTACGAGCAGTACTTC.

V gene TRBV6-1 combines with J gene TRBJ2-3; 9 bases agree with TRBD2. This CDR3 region has 17 residues. Trimming removed 3 bases from V and 3 bases from J; junction bases left unmatched: 10. Germline CDR1 is MNHNS and CDR2 is SASEGT. The CDR3 region is CASSEAGREGRTDTQYF. The CDR3 region has the DNA TGTGCCAGCAGTGAGGCCGGGCGGGAGGGCCGAACAGATACGCAGTATTTT.

This clone was counted once. The chain is built from TRBV4-3 and TRBJ2-5, with D tentatively TRBD1 (6 bases). CDR1 is LGHNA, CDR2 YSLEER, per germline. The germline V and J ends were trimmed by 0 bases and 3 bases, with 8 bases remaining between them. The CDR3 contains 14 residues. Here the CDR3 DNA reads TGCGCCAGCAGCCAAGATACAGGGAAAGAGACCCAGTACTTC. It translates to CASSQDTGKETQYF.

This clone was recorded once. This sequence joins TRBV15 and TRBJ1-2; D remains ambiguous. CDR1 and CDR2 (germline): LNHNV, YYDKDF (reference sequence). V was trimmed by 3 bases and J by 3 bases, leaving 26 bases between them. The CDR3 is made up of 19 amino acids. The chain's CDR3 is CATSSPLKYPIAKYYGYTF. Here the CDR3 DNA reads TGTGCCACCAGCAGTCCTCTAAAATACCCAATCGCTAAATACTATGGCTACACCTTC. Filled out from reference TRBV15 and TRBJ1-2, the complete variable domain reads DAMVIQNPRYQVTQFGKPVTLSCSQTLNHNVMYWYQQKSSQAPKLLFHYYDKDFNNEADTPDNFQSRRPNTSFCFLDIRSPGLGDTAMYLCATSSPLKYPIAKYYGYTFGSGTRLTVV.

This clone occurred once. The chain employs TRBV13 and TRBJ2-3; TRBD2 matches 9 bases. The CDR3 extends over 18 amino acids. V lost 2 bases, J lost 1 base, and 10 bases stayed unmatched. Germline V gene data show CDR1 as PRHDT and CDR2 as FYEKMQ (reference sequence). Here the CDR3 DNA reads TGTGCCAGCAGCTTAAGGCTAGCGGGACGGAAATGCACAGATACGCAGTATTTT. Protein sequence: CASSLRLAGRKCTDTQYF.

The DNA of the CDR3 is TGTGCCAGCAGCTTCATGCCCGGGACAGCCTCCTACGAGCAGTACTTC. Translation: CASSFMPGTASYEQYF. The V gene is TRBV5-4, the J gene TRBJ2-7; 7 bases fit TRBD1. This CDR3 region has 16 residues. Unmatched junction bases numbered 8, after V lost 2 bases and J lost 0 bases. The germline gives CDR1 SGHNT, CDR2 YYREEE (reference sequence). Drawing the rest from reference TRBV5-4 and TRBJ2-7, the complete variable domain is ETGVTQSPTHLIKTRGQQVTLRCSSQSGHNTVSWYQQALGQGPQFIFQYYREEENGRGNFPPRFSGLQFPNYSSELNVNALELDDSALYLCASSFMPGTASYEQYFGPGTRLTVT.

This chain connects TRBV5-6 to TRBJ1-5, with 8 bases matching TRBD1. Germline values: CDR1 SGHDT, CDR2 YYEEEE. J lost 6 bases, V lost 5 bases, and 10 bases had no gene match. CDR3 size: 15 residues. The CDR3 region is CASSSGQGVIQPQHF. CDR3 sequence (DNA): TGTGCCAGCAGTTCCGGACAGGGCGTTATTCAGCCCCAGCATTTT.

This clone appeared a few times. This rearrangement joins TRBV5-6 to TRBJ2-1, with a weak D call TRBD2 (6 bases). This CDR3 comprises 15 residues. Germline V lookup: CDR1 SGHDT, CDR2 YYEEEE. V lost 3 bases and J lost 0, with 10 bases in between. The CDR3 reads CASSSGGVSYNEQFF. DNA of the CDR3: TGTGCCAGCAGCTCAGGAGGGGTCTCCTACAATGAGCAGTTCTTC.